The clone carrying this T cell receptor (beta chain) was seen more than once but under ten times. Its antigen is unknown. The J segment lost 4 bases and the V segment lost 6 bases, leaving 9 bases of the junction unmatched. The germline gives CDR1 MDHEN, CDR2 SYDVKM. The CDR3 extends over 15 amino acids. The data were taken from a study of beta chain features in type 1 diabetes. Investigators reverse transcribed all isolated RNA, so they sequenced expressed TCRB transcripts. TCRdb's copy holds only in-frame clones and misses some; the assay was immunoSEQ multiplex PCR. The sample has 310,000 or so clones, 14% to 15% seen once. The study's findings and limits: Healthy donors had naive, central memory and Treg TCRB repertoires that appeared less similar than those seen among patients. Among patients with Type 1 diabetes, TCRB CDR3s were moderately but significantly shorter in every one of the four CD4+ subsets. Equally in patients and controls, PCR might preferentially amplify shorter templates.

V usage is TRBV28 and J usage is TRBJ1-5; TRBD1 aligns across 7 bases. The receptor was derived from a young man with type 1 diabetes. Sequences were obtained from naive CD4+ T cells from blood. CDR3 sequence reads: CASSYRDRRNQPQHF. DNA of the CDR3: TGTGCCAGCAGCTACCGGGACAGAAGAAATCAGCCCCAGCATTTT.